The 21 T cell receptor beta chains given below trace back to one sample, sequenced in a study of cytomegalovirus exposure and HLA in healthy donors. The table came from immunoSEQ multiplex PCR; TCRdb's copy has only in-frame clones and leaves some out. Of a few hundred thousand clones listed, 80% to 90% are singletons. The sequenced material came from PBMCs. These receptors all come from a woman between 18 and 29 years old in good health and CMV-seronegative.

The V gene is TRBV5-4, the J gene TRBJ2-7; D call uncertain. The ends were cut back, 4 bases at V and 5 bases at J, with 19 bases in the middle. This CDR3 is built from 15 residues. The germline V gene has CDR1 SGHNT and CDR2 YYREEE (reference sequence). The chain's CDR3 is CASSPESPPPHEQYF. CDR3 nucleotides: TGTGCCAGCAGCCCCGAGTCCCCTCCACCCCACGAGCAGTACTTC.

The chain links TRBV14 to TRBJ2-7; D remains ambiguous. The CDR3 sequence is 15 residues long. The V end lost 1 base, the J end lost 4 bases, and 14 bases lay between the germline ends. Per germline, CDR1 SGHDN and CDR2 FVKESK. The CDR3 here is CASSQGNYPRYEQYF. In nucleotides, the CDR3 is TGTGCCAGCAGCCAAGGCAACTACCCTAGGTACGAGCAGTACTTC.

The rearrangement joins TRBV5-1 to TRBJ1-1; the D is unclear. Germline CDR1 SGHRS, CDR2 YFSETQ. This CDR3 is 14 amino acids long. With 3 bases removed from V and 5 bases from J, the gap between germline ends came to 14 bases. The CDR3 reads CASSSSGSGTEAFF. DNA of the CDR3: TGCGCCAGCAGCTCAAGCGGCTCGGGAACTGAAGCTTTCTTT.

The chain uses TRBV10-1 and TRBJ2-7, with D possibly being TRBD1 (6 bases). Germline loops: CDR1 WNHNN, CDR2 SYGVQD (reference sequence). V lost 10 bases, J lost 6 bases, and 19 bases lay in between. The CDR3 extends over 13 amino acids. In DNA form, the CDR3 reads TGCGCCACCAGGGCAAATGGGGGCGGCGAGCAGTACTTC. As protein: CATRANGGGEQYF.

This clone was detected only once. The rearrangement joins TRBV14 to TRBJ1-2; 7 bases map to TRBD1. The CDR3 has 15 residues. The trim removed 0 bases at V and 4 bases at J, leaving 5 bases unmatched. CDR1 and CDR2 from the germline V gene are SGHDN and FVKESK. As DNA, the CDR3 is TGTGCCAGCAGCCAAGAATCGGCAGGGGGCTATGGCTACACCTTC. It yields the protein CASSQESAGGYGYTF.

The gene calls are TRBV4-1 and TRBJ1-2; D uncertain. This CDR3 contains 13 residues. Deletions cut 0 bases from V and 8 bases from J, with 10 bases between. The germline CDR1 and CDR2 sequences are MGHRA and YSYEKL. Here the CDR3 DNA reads TGCGCCAGCAGCCAAGAGGGCTTGAAGGGCTACACCTTC. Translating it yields CASSQEGLKGYTF.

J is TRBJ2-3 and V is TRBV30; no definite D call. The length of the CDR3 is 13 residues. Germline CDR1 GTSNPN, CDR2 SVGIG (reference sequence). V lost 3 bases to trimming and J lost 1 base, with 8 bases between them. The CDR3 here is CAWSPSGTDTQYF. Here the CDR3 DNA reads TGTGCCTGGAGCCCTTCGGGCACAGATACGCAGTATTTT.

The CDR3 sequence is CASSVAGSNTEAFF. The CDR3 DNA reads as TGTGCCAGCAGCGTCGCGGGGTCGAACACTGAAGCTTTCTTT. The chain employs TRBV9 and TRBJ1-1; no reliable D call. The CDR3 spans 14 residues. Germline values: CDR1 SGDLS, CDR2 YYNGEE. Trimming cost V 2 bases and J 1 base, with 9 bases left between them.

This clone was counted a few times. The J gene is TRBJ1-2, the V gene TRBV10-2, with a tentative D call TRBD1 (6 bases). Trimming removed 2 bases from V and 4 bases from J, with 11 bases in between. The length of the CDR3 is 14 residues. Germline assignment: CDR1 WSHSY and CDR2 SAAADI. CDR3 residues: CASSERGGLYGYTF. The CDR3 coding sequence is TGCGCCAGCAGTGAGCGGGGGGGCCTCTATGGCTACACCTTC.

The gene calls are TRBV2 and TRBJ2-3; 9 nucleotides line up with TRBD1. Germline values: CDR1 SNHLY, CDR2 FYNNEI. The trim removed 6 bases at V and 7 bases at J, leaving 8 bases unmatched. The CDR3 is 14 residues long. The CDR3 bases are TGTGCCAGCAGCAACAAGGGACAGGGTTATACGCAGTATTTT. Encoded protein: CASSNKGQGYTQYF. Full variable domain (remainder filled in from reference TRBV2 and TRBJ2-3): EPEVTQTPSHQVTQMGQEVILRCVPISNHLYFYWYRQILGQKVEFLVSFYNNEISEKSEIFDDQFSVERPDGSNFTLKIRSTKLEDSAMYFCASSNKGQGYTQYFGPGTRLTVL.

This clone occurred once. CDR3 nucleotides: TGTGCCAGCAGTTCACAGCTGAGCTCCTACAATGAGCAGTTCTTC. This translates into CASSSQLSSYNEQFF. The chain has TRBV6-1 and TRBJ2-1; no reliable D call. The length of the CDR3 is 15 residues. The ends were cut back, 5 bases at V and 0 bases at J, with 11 bases in the middle. CDR1 is MNHNS and CDR2 is SASEGT in the germline V gene.

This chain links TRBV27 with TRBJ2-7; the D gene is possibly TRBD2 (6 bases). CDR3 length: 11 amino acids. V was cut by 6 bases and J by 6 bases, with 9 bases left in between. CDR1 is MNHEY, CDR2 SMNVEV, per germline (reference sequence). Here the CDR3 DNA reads TGTGCCAGCAGGCGGGGAGCCGAGCAGTACTTC. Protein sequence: CASRRGAEQYF.

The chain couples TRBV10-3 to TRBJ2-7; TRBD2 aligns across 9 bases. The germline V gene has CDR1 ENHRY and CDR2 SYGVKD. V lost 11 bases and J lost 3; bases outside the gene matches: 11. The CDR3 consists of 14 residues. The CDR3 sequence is CASSLSSGDYEQYF. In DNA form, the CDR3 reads TGTGCCTCCTCCCTCTCTAGCGGGGACTACGAGCAGTACTTC.

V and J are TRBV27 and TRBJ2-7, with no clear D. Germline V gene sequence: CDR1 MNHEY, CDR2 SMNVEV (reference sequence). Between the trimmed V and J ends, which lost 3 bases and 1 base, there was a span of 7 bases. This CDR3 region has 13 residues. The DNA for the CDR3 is TGTGCCAGCAGTTTGAAGGAGTCCTACGAGCAGTACTTC. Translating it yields CASSLKESYEQYF.

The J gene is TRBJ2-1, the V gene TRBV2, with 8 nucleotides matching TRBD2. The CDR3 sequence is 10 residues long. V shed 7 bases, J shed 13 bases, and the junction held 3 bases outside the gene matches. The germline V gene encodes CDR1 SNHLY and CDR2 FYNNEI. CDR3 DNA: TGTGCCAGCACAAGCGGGAGTCAGTTCTTC. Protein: CASTSGSQFF.

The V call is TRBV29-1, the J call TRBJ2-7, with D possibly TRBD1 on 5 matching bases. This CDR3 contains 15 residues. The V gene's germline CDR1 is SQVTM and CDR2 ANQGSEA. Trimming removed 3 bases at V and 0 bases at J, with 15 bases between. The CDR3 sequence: CSVEETGDSSYEQYF. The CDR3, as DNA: TGCAGCGTTGAGGAAACTGGAGACAGCTCCTACGAGCAGTACTTC.

The CDR3 sequence: CASSSRDREGSNYGYTF. The CDR3 DNA sequence: TGTGCCAGCTCATCCCGGGACAGGGAAGGGTCTAACTATGGCTACACCTTC. V is TRBV18 and J is TRBJ1-2, with 9 positions matching TRBD1. Germline CDR1 KGHSH, CDR2 LQKENI. This CDR3 region has 17 residues. The junction had 10 bases not matched to a gene; V was cut back by 5 bases and J by 0 bases.

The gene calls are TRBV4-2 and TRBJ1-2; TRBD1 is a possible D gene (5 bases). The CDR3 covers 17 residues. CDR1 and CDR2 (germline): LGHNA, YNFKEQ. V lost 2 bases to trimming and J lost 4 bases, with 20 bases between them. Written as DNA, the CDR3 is TGTGCCAGCAGCCAAAGGCTTGGGCAGGGAAAGTCCTATGGCTACACCTTC. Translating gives CASSQRLGQGKSYGYTF.

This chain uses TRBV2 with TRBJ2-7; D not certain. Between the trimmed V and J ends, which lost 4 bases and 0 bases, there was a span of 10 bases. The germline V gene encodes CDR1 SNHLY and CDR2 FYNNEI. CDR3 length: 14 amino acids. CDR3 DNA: TGTGCCAGCAGTGGCTTCCCTAGCTCCTACGAGCAGTACTTC. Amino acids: CASSGFPSSYEQYF.

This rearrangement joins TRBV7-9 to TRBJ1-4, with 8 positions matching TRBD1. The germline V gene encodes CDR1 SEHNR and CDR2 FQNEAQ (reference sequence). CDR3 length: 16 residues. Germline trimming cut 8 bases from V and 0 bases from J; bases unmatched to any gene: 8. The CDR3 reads CASFGTGDATNEKLFF. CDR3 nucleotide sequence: TGTGCCAGCTTTGGGACAGGAGATGCAACTAATGAAAAACTGTTTTTT.

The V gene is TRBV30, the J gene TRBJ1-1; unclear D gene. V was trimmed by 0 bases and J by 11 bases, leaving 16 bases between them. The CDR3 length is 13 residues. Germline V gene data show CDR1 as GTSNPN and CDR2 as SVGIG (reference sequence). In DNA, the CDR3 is TGTGCCTGGAGTGTTACCCCGAGGGCCGTGGCTTTCTTT. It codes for CAWSVTPRAVAFF. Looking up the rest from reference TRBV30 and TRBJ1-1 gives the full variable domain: SQTIHQWPATLVQPVGSPLSLECTVEGTSNPNLYWYRQAAGRGLQLLFYSVGIGQISSEVPQNLSASRPQDRQFILSSKKLLLSDSGFYLCAWSVTPRAVAFFGQGTRLTVV.